A selection of T cell receptor beta chains follows, all from one sample in a study of early T cells in non-severe SARS-CoV-2 infection. MiXCR, run by TCRdb on the 5' RACE reads, gives a single entry per CDR3 protein. The sample lists under 35,000 distinct CDR3 sequences, 5% to 5.5% occurring once. The sample comprised whole blood. These receptor sequences come from an adult who was a healthcare worker with PCR-confirmed SARS-CoV-2 infection or an uninfected control (not recorded which). The CDR3 runs from the conserved cysteine through the conserved F or W. Each record gives: clone size, D gene, V gene, J gene, CDR3 protein, CDR3 DNA. The D gene is left open where the match is weak. Expanded clones get a size class; other rows say once, few or many, or leave the size out.

few	-	TRBV6-2/TRBV6-3	TRBJ2-7	CASSTNLRTYEQYF	TGTGCCAGCAGCACCAACCTAAGGACCTACGAGCAGTACTTC
many	-	TRBV7-9	TRBJ2-3	CASSLTDTQYF	TGTGCCAGCAGCTTAACAGATACGCAGTATTTT
-	-	TRBV7-2	TRBJ1-4	CASSLVMGPDEKLFF	TGTGCCAGCAGCTTAGTAATGGGACCCGATGAAAAACTGTTTTTT
many	-	TRBV5-1	TRBJ1-1	CASSVGSLGNKEAFF	TGCGCCAGCAGCGTTGGGTCCTTAGGGAATAAAGAAGCTTTCTTT
many	-	TRBV7-9	TRBJ2-7	CASSPESYEQYF	TGTGCCAGCAGCCCTGAATCCTACGAGCAGTACTTC
-	-	TRBV6-5	TRBJ2-7	CASISRDTPYEQYF	TGTGCCAGCATCTCACGGGACACACCCTACGAGCAGTACTTC
-	TRBD2	TRBV5-6	TRBJ2-1	CASSLGRTSRLF	TGTGCCAGCAGCTTGGGAAGGACTAGCAGGCTCTTC
few	-	TRBV10-3	TRBJ2-7	CAISESFYYEQYF	TGTGCCATCAGTGAGTCGTTTTACTACGAGCAGTACTTC
-	-	TRBV12-3/TRBV12-4	TRBJ2-5	CASTKTRAGSETQYF	TGTGCCAGCACAAAGACCAGGGCGGGGTCAGAGACCCAGTACTTC
medium-sized	TRBD2	TRBV19	TRBJ2-3	CASSGLAGHTDTQYF	TGTGCCAGTAGTGGACTAGCGGGACACACAGATACGCAGTATTTT
many	TRBD1	TRBV5-5	TRBJ2-7	CASSSQGARSSYEQYF	TGTGCCAGCAGCTCGCAGGGGGCGAGGAGCTCCTACGAGCAGTACTTC
few	-	TRBV20-1	TRBJ2-1	CSAYRPGDEQFF	TGCAGTGCATACAGACCTGGGGATGAGCAGTTCTTC
many	-	TRBV27	TRBJ2-2	CASSLRGYWNTGELFF	TGTGCCAGCAGTTTACGCGGCTACTGGAACACCGGGGAGCTGTTTTTT
many	-	TRBV2	TRBJ2-5	CASSWGIQETQYF	TGTGCCAGCAGTTGGGGAATTCAAGAGACCCAGTACTTC
-	-	TRBV28	TRBJ1-1	CASSLNGPPAAFF	TGTGCCAGCAGTTTAAACGGTCCTCCCGCGGCTTTCTTT
many	-	TRBV4-1	TRBJ2-1	CASSRWNEQFF	TGCGCCAGCAGCCGCTGGAATGAGCAGTTCTTC
many	-	TRBV19	TRBJ2-3	CASRGRGSTDTQYF	TGTGCCAGTAGGGGACGTGGAAGCACAGATACGCAGTATTTT
many	-	TRBV2	TRBJ1-2	CASRADRNRISNYGYTF	TGTGCCAGCAGAGCCGATAGGAACAGGATCTCTAACTATGGCTACACCTTC
many	TRBD1	TRBV6-1	TRBJ2-7	CASSEGQGISYEQYF	TGTGCCAGCAGTGAAGGACAGGGGATCTCCTACGAGCAGTACTTC
many	-	TRBV5-1	TRBJ2-3	CASSLPGIGTDTQYF	TGCGCCAGCAGCTTGCCCGGGATAGGCACAGATACGCAGTATTTT